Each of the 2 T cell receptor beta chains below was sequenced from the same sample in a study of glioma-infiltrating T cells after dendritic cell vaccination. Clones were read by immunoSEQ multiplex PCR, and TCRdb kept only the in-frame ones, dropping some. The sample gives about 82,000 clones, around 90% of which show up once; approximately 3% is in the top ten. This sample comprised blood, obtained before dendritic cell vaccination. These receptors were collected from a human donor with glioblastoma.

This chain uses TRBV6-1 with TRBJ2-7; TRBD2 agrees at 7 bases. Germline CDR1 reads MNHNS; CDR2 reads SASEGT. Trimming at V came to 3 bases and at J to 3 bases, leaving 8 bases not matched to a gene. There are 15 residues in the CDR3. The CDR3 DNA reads TGTGCCAGCAGTGAGAGGTGGCTAGCGGACTACGAGCAGTACTTC. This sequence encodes CASSERWLADYEQYF.

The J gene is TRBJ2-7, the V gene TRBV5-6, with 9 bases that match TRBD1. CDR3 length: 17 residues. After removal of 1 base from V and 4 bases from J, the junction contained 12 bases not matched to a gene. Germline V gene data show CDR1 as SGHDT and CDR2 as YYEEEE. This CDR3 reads CASSLFSETGGGYEQYF. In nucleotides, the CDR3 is TGTGCCAGCAGCTTGTTTTCTGAGACAGGGGGTGGGTACGAGCAGTACTTC.